This is a list of T cell receptor beta chains from one sample in a study of cytomegalovirus exposure and HLA in healthy donors. Repertoires were generated with immunoSEQ multiplex PCR, while TCRdb's copy carries only in-frame clones and drops some. The repertoire has fewer than 100,000 clones, around 77% of them found once; the top ten carry around 3.5%. The material sequenced was PBMCs. The receptors stem from a man aged 35-49 years in good health and CMV-seronegative. CDR3s include the opening cysteine and the closing phenylalanine or tryptophan. The order of the fields is D gene, V gene, clone size, J gene, CDR3 DNA, CDR3 protein. A D gene is named only where the DNA matches it firmly. Clone size, where shown, is once, few, many, or a class for clones that have expanded.

>TRBD2|TRBV28|once|TRBJ2-3
TGTGCCAGCAGTCCCCCCGGGACTAGCGGGACCGGCACGCAGTATTTT
CASSPPGTSGTGTQYF
>TRBD2|TRBV5-6|few|TRBJ2-2
TGTGCCAGCAGCTTGACTAGCGGGAGGGCTAACACCGGGGAGCTGTTTTTT
CASSLTSGRANTGELFF
>-|TRBV29-1|-|TRBJ2-1
TGCAGCGTTGATCAGGGGAAAGGCAATGAGCAGTTCTTC
CSVDQGKGNEQFF
>TRBD2|TRBV27|-|TRBJ2-7
TGTGCCAGTTGCCGGGGGGGGTCCTACGAGCAGTACTTC
CASCRGGSYEQYF
>TRBD2|TRBV19|-|TRBJ2-1
TGTGCCAGTAGTATAGGGACGGGACTAGTTGGGATTTCGAATGAGCAGTTCTTC
CASSIGTGLVGISNEQFF
>-|TRBV4-1|-|TRBJ2-7
TGCGCCAGCAGCCCAAACCCCAGCGGAGTTAAAACCGAGCAGTACTTC
CASSPNPSGVKTEQYF
>-|TRBV2|-|TRBJ1-1
TGTGCCAGCAGACGACAAACTGAAGCTTTCTTT
CASRRQTEAFF
>TRBD1|TRBV19|-|TRBJ2-1
TGTGCCAGTAGCAGGGACAGGGGCTCCTACAATGAGCAGTTCTTC
CASSRDRGSYNEQFF
>TRBD1|TRBV5-1|-|TRBJ1-2
TGCGCCAGCAGCTTGGCCGACAGGGTTGGAGGCTACACCTTC
CASSLADRVGGYTF
>-|TRBV6-5|-|TRBJ1-2
TGTGCCAGCAGTTACTCGATTTTGGGGGGGCTCGGTGGCTACACCTTC
CASSYSILGGLGGYTF
>TRBD2|TRBV7-2|-|TRBJ2-3
TGTGCCAGCAGCCTTAGCGGGGGGAGCACAGATACGCAGTATTTT
CASSLSGGSTDTQYF
>TRBD2|TRBV4-2|-|TRBJ2-7
TGTGCCAGCAGCCAAGGCGGGGGAGCACCCTACGAGCAGTACTTC
CASSQGGGAPYEQYF
>TRBD2|TRBV30|-|TRBJ2-3
TGTGCCTGGACCTCGACTAGCGGGAGCGTTGCCACAGATACGCAGTATTTT
CAWTSTSGSVATDTQYF
>TRBD1|TRBV5-1|once|TRBJ1-2
TGCGCCAGCAGCCCCACAGGGGATGGCTACACCTTC
CASSPTGDGYTF
>-|TRBV11-2|few|TRBJ2-3
TGTGCCAGCAGCCTCCCCACAGATACGCAGTATTTT
CASSLPTDTQYF
>TRBD2|TRBV6-6|-|TRBJ2-1
TGTGCCGCGTATGCTAGCGGGAGTTCTGAGCAGTTCTTC
CAAYASGSSEQFF
>-|TRBV2|-|TRBJ1-2
TGTGCCAGCAGCGAGACCCCGCCGGGGGTGGGCTATGGCTACACCTTC
CASSETPPGVGYGYTF
>TRBD1|TRBV7-9|-|TRBJ2-3
TGTGCCAGCAGCTTTGGGACAGCGACTAGCACAGATACGCAGTATTTT
CASSFGTATSTDTQYF
>TRBD1|TRBV28|-|TRBJ1-1
TGTGCCAGCAGTCTTTGGCCCAGACAGGGTCCCACTGAAGCTTTCTTT
CASSLWPRQGPTEAFF
>-|TRBV6-5|-|TRBJ1-2
TGTGCCAGCACCTACGGGGGGGCAGAGGGCTACACCTTC
CASTYGGAEGYTF
>-|TRBV23-1|-|TRBJ1-5
TGCGCCAGCAGTCAATCCGGCAGGGTTAGCAATCAGCCCCAGCATTTT
CASSQSGRVSNQPQHF
>TRBD2|TRBV28|-|TRBJ2-7
TGTGCCAGCCAGCGGGGGCTAATCGAAGAGCAGTACTTC
CASQRGLIEEQYF
>-|TRBV2|-|TRBJ1-1
TGTGCCAGCACAGGGCTCATGAACACTGAAGCTTTCTTT
CASTGLMNTEAFF
>TRBD1|TRBV5-1|-|TRBJ2-1
TGCGCCAGCAGCTTCCCAGTGGGGGACAGGGGGCAAGGTTCCTACAATGAGCAGTTCTTC
CASSFPVGDRGQGSYNEQFF
>-|TRBV28|-|TRBJ2-2
TGTGCCAGCAGGCGAGGGGGGGACACCGGGGAGCTGTTTTTT
CASRRGGDTGELFF
>-|TRBV2|-|TRBJ2-5
TGTGCCAGCAGCCAGGAGGTCGGAGAGACCCAGTACTTC
CASSQEVGETQYF
>-|TRBV5-1|-|TRBJ2-5
TGCGCCAGCAGCTTGTCTGGCAGGGAAGGAGAGACCCAGTACTTC
CASSLSGREGETQYF
>TRBD2|TRBV10-3|-|TRBJ2-7
TGTGCCATCAGTGAAGGCGCTAGCGGAGTATACGAGCAGTACTTC
CAISEGASGVYEQYF
>-|TRBV19|-|TRBJ1-4
TGTGCCAGTAGTATCGGGCAGGGAGAAAAACTGTTTTTT
CASSIGQGEKLFF
>-|TRBV28|-|TRBJ1-1
TGTGCCAGCAGTTTCCCCACAGGGATTTTGAACACTGAAGCTTTCTTT
CASSFPTGILNTEAFF
>TRBD2|TRBV28|-|TRBJ2-7
TGTGCCAGCGGTTTGGGCCTCCTGGGGGGGATAGGGTACGAGCAGTACTTC
CASGLGLLGGIGYEQYF
>TRBD1|TRBV19|-|TRBJ1-6
TGTGCCAGTAAACCGGGACAGGGATGGTCCTATAATTCACCCCTCCACTTT
CASKPGQGWSYNSPLHF
>TRBD2|TRBV5-1|-|TRBJ2-7
TGCGCCAGCAGCTTGGCTAGCGGGTCTCGCTACGAGCAGTACTTC
CASSLASGSRYEQYF
>TRBD2|TRBV7-9|few|TRBJ2-3
TGTGCCAGCAGGCCTAGCGGGAGTCGGACAGATACGCAGTATTTT
CASRPSGSRTDTQYF
>-|TRBV7-2|once|TRBJ1-1
TGTGCCAGCAGCTTAGCTCTGGACAGCCTAGGGCGGAGCACTGAAGCTTTCTTT
CASSLALDSLGRSTEAFF
>-|TRBV5-5|-|TRBJ2-1
TGTGCCAGCGGGCCTTACTCCTACAATGAGCAGTTCTTC
CASGPYSYNEQFF
>TRBD1|TRBV25-1|-|TRBJ2-1
TGTGCCAGCAGCCGGTCCGGGACAGGGGCATCTGGTGAGCAGTTCTTC
CASSRSGTGASGEQFF
>TRBD1|TRBV6-4|-|TRBJ2-1
TGTGCCAGCAGTGTGGACAGGGCTTATGAGCAGTTCTTC
CASSVDRAYEQFF
>-|TRBV6-6|few|TRBJ1-2
TGTGCCAGCAGACCACATGAATTGGATGGCTACACCTTC
CASRPHELDGYTF
>-|TRBV5-1|-|TRBJ2-7
TGCGCCAGCAGCAGGGGGGAGGGCCCTCTGTACGAGCAGTACTTC
CASSRGEGPLYEQYF
>-|TRBV30|-|TRBJ1-4
TGTGCCTGCCAGACAGGTCAAGAAAAACTGTTTTTT
CACQTGQEKLFF
>TRBD1|TRBV9|-|TRBJ2-1
TGTGCCAGCAGCGTAGGGACAGGATACAATGAGCAGTTCTTC
CASSVGTGYNEQFF
>TRBD1|TRBV2|-|TRBJ1-6
TGTGCCAGCACGCCCGACAGGGATTCACCCCTCCACTTT
CASTPDRDSPLHF
>-|TRBV7-9|few|TRBJ1-2
TGTGCCAGCAGCTTATCCGGAGAAGGCTATGGCTACACCTTC
CASSLSGEGYGYTF
>-|TRBV30|-|TRBJ2-2
TGTGCCCGGGCCAGGGGATACACCGGGGAGCTGTTTTTT
CARARGYTGELFF
>TRBD1|TRBV11-3|-|TRBJ2-7
TGTGCCAGCAGCCCCGACAGGGATTACGAGCAGTACTTC
CASSPDRDYEQYF
>TRBD1|TRBV30|few|TRBJ1-1
TGTGCCTGGAGCCCGGACAGGGTTTCCACTGAAGCTTTCTTT
CAWSPDRVSTEAFF
>-|TRBV28|few|TRBJ2-7
TGTGCCAGCAGTATCTACAGTGAAACCTACGAGCAGTACTTC
CASSIYSETYEQYF
>TRBD2|TRBV9|few|TRBJ2-3
TGTGCCAGCAGCGACCGACTAGCGGGGCAACCGACAGATACGCAGTATTTT
CASSDRLAGQPTDTQYF
>TRBD2|TRBV30|-|TRBJ2-7
TGTGCCTGGAGTCGGACTAGCCGGGACCCTCCCTACGAGCAGTACTTC
CAWSRTSRDPPYEQYF